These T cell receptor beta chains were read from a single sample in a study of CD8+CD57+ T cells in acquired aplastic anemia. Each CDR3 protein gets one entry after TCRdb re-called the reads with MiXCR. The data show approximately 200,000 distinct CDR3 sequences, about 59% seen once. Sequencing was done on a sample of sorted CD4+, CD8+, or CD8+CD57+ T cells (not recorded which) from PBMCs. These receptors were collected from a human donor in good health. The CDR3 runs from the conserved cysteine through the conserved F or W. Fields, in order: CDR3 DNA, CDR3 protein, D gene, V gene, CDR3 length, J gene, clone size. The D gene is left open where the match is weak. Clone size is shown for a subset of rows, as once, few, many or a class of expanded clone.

CDR3 DNA: TGCAGCGTTGTTCTGCTAGCGGGTCTCAACGGGCAGTACTTC
CDR3 protein: CSVVLLAGLNGQYF
D gene: TRBD2
V gene: TRBV29-1
CDR3 length: 14
J gene: TRBJ2-7
clone size: NA

CDR3 DNA: TGTGCCTGGAGTTTGGGACACCTGAACACTGAAGCTTTCTTT
CDR3 protein: CAWSLGHLNTEAFF
D gene: NA
V gene: TRBV30
CDR3 length: 14
J gene: TRBJ1-1
clone size: NA

CDR3 DNA: TGTGCCACCTTCGCGGGCACGGACACTGAAGCTTTCTTT
CDR3 protein: CATFAGTDTEAFF
D gene: NA
V gene: TRBV2
CDR3 length: 13
J gene: TRBJ1-1
clone size: many

CDR3 DNA: TGTGCCAGCAGCTTAGGGGGGGCCAGTTCACCCCTCCACTTT
CDR3 protein: CASSLGGASSPLHF
D gene: NA
V gene: TRBV7-2
CDR3 length: 14
J gene: TRBJ1-6
clone size: few

CDR3 DNA: TGTGCCAGCAGTGATGGCTCTCAACCCTACAATGAGCAGTTCTTC
CDR3 protein: CASSDGSQPYNEQFF
D gene: NA
V gene: TRBV6-1
CDR3 length: 15
J gene: TRBJ2-1
clone size: many

CDR3 DNA: TGTGCCAGTGGGGACGGCTCCTACGAGCAGTACTTC
CDR3 protein: CASGDGSYEQYF
D gene: NA
V gene: TRBV19
CDR3 length: 12
J gene: TRBJ2-7
clone size: many

CDR3 DNA: TGTGCCAGCAGCCAAGTGTTGGGGGGCTCCTACGAGCAGTACTTC
CDR3 protein: CASSQVLGGSYEQYF
D gene: NA
V gene: TRBV7-3
CDR3 length: 15
J gene: TRBJ2-7
clone size: few

CDR3 DNA: TGCGCCAGCTCGGCTGGAAATTCACCCCTCCACTTT
CDR3 protein: CASSAGNSPLHF
D gene: NA
V gene: TRBV10-1
CDR3 length: 12
J gene: TRBJ1-6
clone size: NA

CDR3 DNA: TGTGCCAGCAGTTTGACGGTTACGACAGGAGGGAATGAGCAGTTCTTC
CDR3 protein: CASSLTVTTGGNEQFF
D gene: NA
V gene: TRBV12-3/TRBV12-4
CDR3 length: 16
J gene: TRBJ2-1
clone size: NA

CDR3 DNA: TGTGCCAGTAGTATAGGACAGGTTAGAAACACTGAAGCTTTCTTT
CDR3 protein: CASSIGQVRNTEAFF
D gene: NA
V gene: TRBV19
CDR3 length: 15
J gene: TRBJ1-1
clone size: NA

CDR3 DNA: TGCAGCGTACGGGCTACACACTACGAGCAGTACTTC
CDR3 protein: CSVRATHYEQYF
D gene: NA
V gene: TRBV29-1
CDR3 length: 12
J gene: TRBJ2-7
clone size: NA

CDR3 DNA: TGTGCCAGCAGTGATAGGTTCAGGGGCACTGAAGCTTTCTTT
CDR3 protein: CASSDRFRGTEAFF
D gene: NA
V gene: TRBV25-1
CDR3 length: 14
J gene: TRBJ1-1
clone size: many

CDR3 DNA: TGCAGTGCTAGAGATGGAGCGGGATCCTACAATGAGCAGTTCTTC
CDR3 protein: CSARDGAGSYNEQFF
D gene: TRBD2
V gene: TRBV20-1
CDR3 length: 15
J gene: TRBJ2-1
clone size: NA

CDR3 DNA: TGTGCCAGGAGGCCGCAGCCCCCGGCGCAGTATTTT
CDR3 protein: CARRPQPPAQYF
D gene: NA
V gene: TRBV7-4
CDR3 length: 12
J gene: TRBJ2-3
clone size: NA

CDR3 DNA: TGCAGTGCAAGGGCTAGCGGGAGCGGAAAGTCCTACGAGCAGTACTTC
CDR3 protein: CSARASGSGKSYEQYF
D gene: TRBD2
V gene: TRBV20-1
CDR3 length: 16
J gene: TRBJ2-7
clone size: NA

CDR3 DNA: TGTGCCAGCAGCTTAGATCATCCGGGGATAAACACTGAAGCTTTCTTT
CDR3 protein: CASSLDHPGINTEAFF
D gene: NA
V gene: TRBV11-2
CDR3 length: 16
J gene: TRBJ1-1
clone size: many

CDR3 DNA: TGTGCCAGCAGCTTGGTCGGCGGCGCACTCATGAACACTGAAGCTTTCTTT
CDR3 protein: CASSLVGGALMNTEAFF
D gene: NA
V gene: TRBV5-8
CDR3 length: 17
J gene: TRBJ1-1
clone size: many

CDR3 DNA: TGCGCCAGCAGACAAGGGCTTTCCACCATCTCCTACGAGCAGTACTTC
CDR3 protein: CASRQGLSTISYEQYF
D gene: NA
V gene: TRBV5-1
CDR3 length: 16
J gene: TRBJ2-7
clone size: NA

CDR3 DNA: TGTGCCAGCAGTTTGACTACCACGGGGTACTATGGCTACACCTTC
CDR3 protein: CASSLTTTGYYGYTF
D gene: NA
V gene: TRBV27
CDR3 length: 15
J gene: TRBJ1-2
clone size: few

CDR3 DNA: TGTGCCACCAGCAGGAATCCGAGCTCCTACGTGCAGTACTTC
CDR3 protein: CATSRNPSSYVQYF
D gene: NA
V gene: TRBV14
CDR3 length: 14
J gene: TRBJ2-7
clone size: NA

CDR3 DNA: TGTGCCAGCAGCCAACCAGGGGGCACACCCCTCCACTTT
CDR3 protein: CASSQPGGTPLHF
D gene: TRBD1
V gene: TRBV5-8
CDR3 length: 13
J gene: TRBJ1-6
clone size: NA

CDR3 DNA: TGCAGTGCTAGCCCAGGGTTAACGGGTAGTTCACCCCTCCACTTT
CDR3 protein: CSASPGLTGSSPLHF
D gene: NA
V gene: TRBV20-1
CDR3 length: 15
J gene: TRBJ1-6
clone size: NA

CDR3 DNA: TGCGCCAGCAGCGAGGACGGTACGCAGTATTTT
CDR3 protein: CASSEDGTQYF
D gene: NA
V gene: TRBV5-1
CDR3 length: 11
J gene: TRBJ2-3
clone size: NA

CDR3 DNA: TGCAGTGCCAGGTGGCCCGCGGGGAATGAGCAGTTCTTC
CDR3 protein: CSARWPAGNEQFF
D gene: NA
V gene: TRBV20-1
CDR3 length: 13
J gene: TRBJ2-1
clone size: few

CDR3 DNA: TGTGCCAGCAGTAGACCCGCAGGAGGCTACACCTTC
CDR3 protein: CASSRPAGGYTF
D gene: NA
V gene: TRBV6-5
CDR3 length: 12
J gene: TRBJ1-2
clone size: NA

CDR3 DNA: TGTGCCTGGAGTTCGGGGGGTCTCACAGATACGCAGTATTTT
CDR3 protein: CAWSSGGLTDTQYF
D gene: TRBD2
V gene: TRBV30
CDR3 length: 14
J gene: TRBJ2-3
clone size: many

CDR3 DNA: TGTGCCACCAGTCGGGACACTGACAATGAGCAGTTCTTC
CDR3 protein: CATSRDTDNEQFF
D gene: NA
V gene: TRBV24-1
CDR3 length: 13
J gene: TRBJ2-1
clone size: NA

CDR3 DNA: TGCAGCGTGGGACAAAACTATGGCTACACCTTC
CDR3 protein: CSVGQNYGYTF
D gene: NA
V gene: TRBV29-1
CDR3 length: 11
J gene: TRBJ1-2
clone size: NA

CDR3 DNA: TGTGCCAGCAGCTTAGACAGCTTCTCTGGAAACACCATATATTTT
CDR3 protein: CASSLDSFSGNTIYF
D gene: NA
V gene: TRBV7-8
CDR3 length: 15
J gene: TRBJ1-3
clone size: NA

CDR3 DNA: TGTGCCAGCAGCCCTACAGGGAATCATTCACCCCTCCACTTT
CDR3 protein: CASSPTGNHSPLHF
D gene: NA
V gene: TRBV7-6
CDR3 length: 14
J gene: TRBJ1-6
clone size: NA

CDR3 DNA: TGTGCCAGCAGCCCAGGGTTCAACTATGGCTACACCTTC
CDR3 protein: CASSPGFNYGYTF
D gene: NA
V gene: TRBV7-9
CDR3 length: 13
J gene: TRBJ1-2
clone size: NA

CDR3 DNA: TGTGCCACCAGTAGAAGCGGGGGGCACTACAATGAGCAGTTCTTC
CDR3 protein: CATSRSGGHYNEQFF
D gene: TRBD2
V gene: TRBV24-1
CDR3 length: 15
J gene: TRBJ2-1
clone size: many

CDR3 DNA: TGTGCCACCAGCAGGGACAGAATGAACACTGAAGCTTTCTTT
CDR3 protein: CATSRDRMNTEAFF
D gene: NA
V gene: TRBV15
CDR3 length: 14
J gene: TRBJ1-1
clone size: few

CDR3 DNA: TGTGCCAGCAGTTTCCAGCGCGAAGCTTTCTTT
CDR3 protein: CASSFQREAFF
D gene: NA
V gene: TRBV28
CDR3 length: 11
J gene: TRBJ1-1
clone size: NA

CDR3 DNA: TGTGCCAGCAGCCCCGAGGGGGAAGACACTGAAGCTTTCTTT
CDR3 protein: CASSPEGEDTEAFF
D gene: NA
V gene: TRBV7-8
CDR3 length: 14
J gene: TRBJ1-1
clone size: NA

CDR3 DNA: TGTGCCAGCAGCCCCACGGGGACCCAGTACTTC
CDR3 protein: CASSPTGTQYF
D gene: NA
V gene: TRBV7-6
CDR3 length: 11
J gene: TRBJ2-5
clone size: NA